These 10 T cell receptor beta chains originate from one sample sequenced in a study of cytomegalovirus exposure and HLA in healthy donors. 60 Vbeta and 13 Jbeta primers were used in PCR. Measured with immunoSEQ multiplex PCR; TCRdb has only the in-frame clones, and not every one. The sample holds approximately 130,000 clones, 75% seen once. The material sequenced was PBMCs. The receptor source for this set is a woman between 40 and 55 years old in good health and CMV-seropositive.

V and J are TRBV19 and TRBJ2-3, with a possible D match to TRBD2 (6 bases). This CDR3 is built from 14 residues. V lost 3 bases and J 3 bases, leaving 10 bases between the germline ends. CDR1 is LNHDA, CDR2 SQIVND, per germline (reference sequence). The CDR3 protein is CASSINGGTDTQYF. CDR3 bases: TGTGCCAGTAGTATTAACGGAGGGACAGATACGCAGTATTTT.

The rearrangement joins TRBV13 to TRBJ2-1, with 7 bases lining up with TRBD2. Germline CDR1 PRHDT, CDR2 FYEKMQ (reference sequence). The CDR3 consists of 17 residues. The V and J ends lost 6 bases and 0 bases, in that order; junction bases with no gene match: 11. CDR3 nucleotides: TGTGCCAGCAGGACCACAGCGGGAACCCGCTCCTACAATGAGCAGTTCTTC. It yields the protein CASRTTAGTRSYNEQFF.

The CDR3 DNA is TGTGCCAGCAGGCCCCCCGGCGGGGGCACTGAAGCTTTCTTT. Its protein product is CASRPPGGGTEAFF. The V call is TRBV7-9, the J call TRBJ1-1, with a tentative D call TRBD1 (5 bases). CDR1 is SEHNR and CDR2 is FQNEAQ in the germline V gene (reference sequence). CDR3 length: 14 residues. The germline V and J ends were trimmed by 6 bases and 4 bases, with 15 bases remaining between them.

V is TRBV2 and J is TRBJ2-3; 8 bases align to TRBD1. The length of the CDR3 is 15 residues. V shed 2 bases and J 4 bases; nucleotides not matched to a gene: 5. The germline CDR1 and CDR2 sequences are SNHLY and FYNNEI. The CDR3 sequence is CASSETGGRADTQYF. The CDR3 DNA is TGTGCCAGCAGTGAAACAGGGGGAAGAGCAGATACGCAGTATTTT. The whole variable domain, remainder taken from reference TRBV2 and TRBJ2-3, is EPEVTQTPSHQVTQMGQEVILRCVPISNHLYFYWYRQILGQKVEFLVSFYNNEISEKSEIFDDQFSVERPDGSNFTLKIRSTKLEDSAMYFCASSETGGRADTQYFGPGTRLTVL.

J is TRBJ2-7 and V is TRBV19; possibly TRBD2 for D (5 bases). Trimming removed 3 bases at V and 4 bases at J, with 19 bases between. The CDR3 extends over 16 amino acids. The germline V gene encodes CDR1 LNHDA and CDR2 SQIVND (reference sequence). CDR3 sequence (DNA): TGTGCCAGTAGTATGGGTCTCGGGAAATCCCCTTACGAGCAGTACTTC. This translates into CASSMGLGKSPYEQYF.

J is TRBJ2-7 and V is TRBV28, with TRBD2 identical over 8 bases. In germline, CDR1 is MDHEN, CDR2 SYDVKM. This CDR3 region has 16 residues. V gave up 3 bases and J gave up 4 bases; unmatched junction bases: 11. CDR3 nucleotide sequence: TGTGCCAGCAGTTTGACGAGTTGGGCGGGAGGTTACGAGCAGTACTTC. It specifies CASSLTSWAGGYEQYF.

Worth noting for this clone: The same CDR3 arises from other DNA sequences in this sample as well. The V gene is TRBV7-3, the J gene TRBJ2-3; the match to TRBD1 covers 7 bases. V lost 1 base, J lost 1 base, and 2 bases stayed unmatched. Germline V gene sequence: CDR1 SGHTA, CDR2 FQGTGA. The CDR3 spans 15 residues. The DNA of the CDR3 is TGTGCCAGCAGCTTAAGCGGACAGGGCACAGATACGCAGTATTTT. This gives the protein CASSLSGQGTDTQYF.

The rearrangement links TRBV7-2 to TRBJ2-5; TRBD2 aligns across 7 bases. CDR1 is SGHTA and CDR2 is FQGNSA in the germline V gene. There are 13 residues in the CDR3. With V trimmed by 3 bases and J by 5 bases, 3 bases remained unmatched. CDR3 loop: CASSFFGGETQYF. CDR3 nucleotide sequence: TGTGCCAGCAGCTTTTTCGGGGGGGAGACCCAGTACTTC. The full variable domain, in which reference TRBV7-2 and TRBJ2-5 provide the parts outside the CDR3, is GAGVSQSPSNKVTEKGKDVELRCDPISGHTALYWYRQSLGQGLEFLIYFQGNSAPDKSGLPSDRFSAERTGGSVSTLTIQRTQQEDSAVYLCASSFFGGETQYFGPGTRLLVL.

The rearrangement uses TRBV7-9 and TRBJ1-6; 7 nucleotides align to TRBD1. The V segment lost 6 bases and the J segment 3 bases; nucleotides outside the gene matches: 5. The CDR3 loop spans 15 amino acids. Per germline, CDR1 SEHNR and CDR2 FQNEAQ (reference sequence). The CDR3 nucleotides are TGTGCCAGCAGAGAGACAGGGATCTATAATTCACCCCTCCACTTT. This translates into CASRETGIYNSPLHF.

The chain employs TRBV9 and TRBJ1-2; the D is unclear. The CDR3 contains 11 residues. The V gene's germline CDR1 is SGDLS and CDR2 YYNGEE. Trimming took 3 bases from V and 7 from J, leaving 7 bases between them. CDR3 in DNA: TGTGCCAGCAGCGACGAGTTTGGCTACACCTTC. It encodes CASSDEFGYTF.